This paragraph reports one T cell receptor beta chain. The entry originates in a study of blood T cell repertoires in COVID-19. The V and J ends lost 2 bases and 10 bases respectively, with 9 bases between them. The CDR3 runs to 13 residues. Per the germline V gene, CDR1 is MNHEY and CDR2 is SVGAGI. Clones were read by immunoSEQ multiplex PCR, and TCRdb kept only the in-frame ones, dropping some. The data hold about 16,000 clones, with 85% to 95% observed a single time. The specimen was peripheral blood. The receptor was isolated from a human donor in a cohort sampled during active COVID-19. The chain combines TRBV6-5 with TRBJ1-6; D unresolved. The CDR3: CASSYEANSPLHF. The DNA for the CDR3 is TGTGCCAGCAGTTACGAAGCTAACTCACCCCTCCACTTT.